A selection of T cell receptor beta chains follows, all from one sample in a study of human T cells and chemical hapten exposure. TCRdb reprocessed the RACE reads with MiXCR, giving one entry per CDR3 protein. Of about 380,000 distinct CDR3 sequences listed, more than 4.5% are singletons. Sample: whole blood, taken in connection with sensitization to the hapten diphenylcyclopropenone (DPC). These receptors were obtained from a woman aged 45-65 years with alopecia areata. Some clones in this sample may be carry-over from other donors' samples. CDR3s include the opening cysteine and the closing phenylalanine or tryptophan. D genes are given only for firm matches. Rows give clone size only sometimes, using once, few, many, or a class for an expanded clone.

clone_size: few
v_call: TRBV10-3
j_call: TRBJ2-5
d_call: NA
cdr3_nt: TGTGCCATCAGGGATCCTACTCGGGGAGGAGAGACCCAGTACTTC
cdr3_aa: CAIRDPTRGGETQYF

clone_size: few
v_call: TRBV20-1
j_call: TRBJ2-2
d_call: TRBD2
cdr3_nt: TGCAGTCAACTAGCGGGAGTCACCGGGGAGCTGTTTTTT
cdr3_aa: CSQLAGVTGELFF

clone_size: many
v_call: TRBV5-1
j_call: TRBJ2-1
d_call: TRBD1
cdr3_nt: TGCGCCAGCAGCTTGGCCGGGCCAGGGGGCTTCAATGAGCAGTTCTTC
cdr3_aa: CASSLAGPGGFNEQFF

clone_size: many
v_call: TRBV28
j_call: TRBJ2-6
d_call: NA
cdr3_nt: TGTGCCAGCATTAGCTCTGGGGCCAACGTCCTGACTTTC
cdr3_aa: CASISSGANVLTF

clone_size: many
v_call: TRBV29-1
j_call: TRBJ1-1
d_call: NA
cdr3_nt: TGCAGCGTTTTCGGTCGAACAGCTGAAGCTTTCTTT
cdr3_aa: CSVFGRTAEAFF

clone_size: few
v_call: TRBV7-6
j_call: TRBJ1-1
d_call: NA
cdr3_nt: TGTGCCAGCAGCCCCTGGACCGGGGTGAACACTGAAGCTTTCTTT
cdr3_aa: CASSPWTGVNTEAFF

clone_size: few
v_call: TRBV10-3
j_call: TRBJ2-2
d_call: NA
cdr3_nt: TGTGCCATCAGTGAGTTTCAGGCGAACACCGGGGAGCTGTTTTTT
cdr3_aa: CAISEFQANTGELFF

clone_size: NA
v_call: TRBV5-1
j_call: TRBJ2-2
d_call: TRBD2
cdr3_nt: TGCGCCAGCCACAGCGGGGAAAACACCGGGGAGCTGTTTTTT
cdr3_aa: CASHSGENTGELFF

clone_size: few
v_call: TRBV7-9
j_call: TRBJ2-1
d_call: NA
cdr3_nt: TGTGCCAGCAGCTTTTCCAGTGGGACTGAGCAGTTCTTC
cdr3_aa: CASSFSSGTEQFF

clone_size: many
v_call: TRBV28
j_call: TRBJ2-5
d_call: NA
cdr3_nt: TGTGCCAGCAGTTTAGGGGGGACAGCTAGTCAAGAGACCCAGTACTTC
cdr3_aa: CASSLGGTASQETQYF

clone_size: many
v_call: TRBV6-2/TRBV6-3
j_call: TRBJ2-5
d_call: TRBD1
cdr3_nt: TGTGCCAGCAGGGACAGGGGAGAGACCCAGTACTTC
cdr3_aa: CASRDRGETQYF

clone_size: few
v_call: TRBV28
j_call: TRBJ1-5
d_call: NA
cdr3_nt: TGTGCCAGCAGGTTAGGGGGGTTAAGGAATCAGCCCCAGCATTTT
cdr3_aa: CASRLGGLRNQPQHF

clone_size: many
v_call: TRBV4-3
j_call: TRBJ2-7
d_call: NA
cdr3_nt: TGCGCCAGCAGCCTCTCCTATGCAGACTCCTACGAGCAGTACTTC
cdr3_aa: CASSLSYADSYEQYF

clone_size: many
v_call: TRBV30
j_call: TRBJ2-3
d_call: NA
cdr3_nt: TGTGCCTGGAGTGTAGGGGGGCCCTTCTCCCAGTATTTT
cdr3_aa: CAWSVGGPFSQYF

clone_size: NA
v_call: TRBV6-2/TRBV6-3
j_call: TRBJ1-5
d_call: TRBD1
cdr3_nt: TGTGCCAGCAGAGCCGGGACAGGGGCTTTTTGGAATCAGCCCCAGCATTTT
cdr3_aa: CASRAGTGAFWNQPQHF

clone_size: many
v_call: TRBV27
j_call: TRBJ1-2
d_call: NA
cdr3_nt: TGTGCCAGCCTTAGTCTCGACACTGCAGATGGCTACACCTTC
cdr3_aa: CASLSLDTADGYTF

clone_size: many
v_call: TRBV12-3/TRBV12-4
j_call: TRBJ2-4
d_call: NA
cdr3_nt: TGTGCCAGCAGTCCTGGACTAGCCAAAAACATTCAGTACTTC
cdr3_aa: CASSPGLAKNIQYF

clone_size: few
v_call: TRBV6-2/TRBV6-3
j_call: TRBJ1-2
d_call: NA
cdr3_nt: TGTGCCAGCAGTGAACATGGACGGCTGCTCTATGGCTACACCTTC
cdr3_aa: CASSEHGRLLYGYTF

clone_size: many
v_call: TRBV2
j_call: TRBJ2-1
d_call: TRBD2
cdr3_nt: TGTGCCAGCAGTGAAGGACTAGCAGGTTCCAATGAGCAGTTCTTC
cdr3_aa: CASSEGLAGSNEQFF

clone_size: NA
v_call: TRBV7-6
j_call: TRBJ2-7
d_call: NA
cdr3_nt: TGTGCCAGCAGCTTTTCAAGCGGAGGGGGACCCAGCTACGAGCAGTACTTC
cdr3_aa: CASSFSSGGGPSYEQYF

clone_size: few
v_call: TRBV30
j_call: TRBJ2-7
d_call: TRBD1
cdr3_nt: TGTGCCTGGAGTGGGGACAGGGGGACCTACGAGCAGTACTTC
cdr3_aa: CAWSGDRGTYEQYF

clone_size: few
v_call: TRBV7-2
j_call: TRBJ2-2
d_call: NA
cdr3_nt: TGTGCCAGCAGCTTAGCGCCGGGAGTGAACACCGGGGAGCTGTTTTTT
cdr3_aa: CASSLAPGVNTGELFF

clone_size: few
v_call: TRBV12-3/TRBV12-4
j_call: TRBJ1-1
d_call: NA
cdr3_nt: TGTGCCAGCAGTGGGGAGGCCTTGAACACTGAAGCTTTCTTT
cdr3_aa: CASSGEALNTEAFF

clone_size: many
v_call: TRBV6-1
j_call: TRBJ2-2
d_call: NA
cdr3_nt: TGTGCCAGCAGTGTGGAGGTACAGGCGAACACCGGGGAGCTGTTTTTT
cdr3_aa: CASSVEVQANTGELFF

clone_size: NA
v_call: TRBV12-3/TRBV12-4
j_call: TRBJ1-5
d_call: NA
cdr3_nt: TGTGCCAGCAGTTTAGCGTCTGGGGGCCCCAATCAGCCCCAGCATTTT
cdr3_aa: CASSLASGGPNQPQHF

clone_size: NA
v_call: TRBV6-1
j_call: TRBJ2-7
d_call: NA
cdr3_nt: TGTGCCGGGGCCGGGACCTCTAAGCAGTACTTC
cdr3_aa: CAGAGTSKQYF

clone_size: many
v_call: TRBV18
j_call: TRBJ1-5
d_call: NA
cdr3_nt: TGTGCCAGCACAGAGGGAGGTGGCAATCAGCCCCAGCATTTT
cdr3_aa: CASTEGGGNQPQHF

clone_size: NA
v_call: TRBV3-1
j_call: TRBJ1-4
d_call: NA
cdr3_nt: TGTGCCAGCAGCCAAGATAATGAAAAACTGTTTTTT
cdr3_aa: CASSQDNEKLFF

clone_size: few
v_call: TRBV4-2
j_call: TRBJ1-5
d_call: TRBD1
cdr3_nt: TGTGCCAGCAGCCCAGAAGGGGGCGCGGGTCAGCCCCAGCATTTT
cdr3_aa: CASSPEGGAGQPQHF

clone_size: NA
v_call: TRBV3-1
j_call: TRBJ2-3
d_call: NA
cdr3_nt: TGTGCCAGCAGCCAGGGGTTAGATACGCAGTATTTT
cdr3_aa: CASSQGLDTQYF

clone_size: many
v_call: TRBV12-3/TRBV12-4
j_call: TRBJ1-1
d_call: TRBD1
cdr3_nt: TGTGCCAGCAGTCTCGTAGGGACAGGGGGCATAGGCACTGAAGCTTTCTTT
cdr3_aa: CASSLVGTGGIGTEAFF

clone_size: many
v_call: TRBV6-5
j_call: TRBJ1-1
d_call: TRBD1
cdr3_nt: TGTGCCAGCAGCCCCGTTACAGGGGGGACTGAAGCTTTCTTT
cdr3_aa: CASSPVTGGTEAFF

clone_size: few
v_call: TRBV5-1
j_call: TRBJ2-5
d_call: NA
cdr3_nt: TGCGCCAGCACTAAGGAAACACCTGGGACCCAGTACTTC
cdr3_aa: CASTKETPGTQYF

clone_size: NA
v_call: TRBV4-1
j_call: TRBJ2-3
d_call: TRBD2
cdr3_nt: TGCGCCAGCAGCCAGGACCCCCGGGCTAGCGGGTTCACAGATACGCAGTATTTT
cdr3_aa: CASSQDPRASGFTDTQYF

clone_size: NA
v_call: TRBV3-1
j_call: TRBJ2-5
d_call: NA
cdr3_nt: TGTGCCAGCATAAGCGGACAAGAGACCCAGTACTTC
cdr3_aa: CASISGQETQYF

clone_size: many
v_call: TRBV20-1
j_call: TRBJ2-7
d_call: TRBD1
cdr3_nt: TGCAGTGCTCCCAACCTGATGGGACAGCCCTACGAGCAGTACTTC
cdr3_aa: CSAPNLMGQPYEQYF

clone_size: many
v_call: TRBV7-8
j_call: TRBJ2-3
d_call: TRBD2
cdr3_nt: TGTGCCAGCAGCTTATTAGTCTTTAGCGGGAGTAGCACAGATACGCAGTATTTT
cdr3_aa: CASSLLVFSGSSTDTQYF

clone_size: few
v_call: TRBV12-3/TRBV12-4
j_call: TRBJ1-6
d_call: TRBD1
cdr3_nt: TGTGCCAGCAGCGCGACAGGGGATTCACCCCTCCACTTT
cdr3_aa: CASSATGDSPLHF

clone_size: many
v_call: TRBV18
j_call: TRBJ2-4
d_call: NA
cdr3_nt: TGTGCCAGCTCCCTGGGCTCCTTAGCCAAAAACATTCAGTACTTC
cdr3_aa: CASSLGSLAKNIQYF

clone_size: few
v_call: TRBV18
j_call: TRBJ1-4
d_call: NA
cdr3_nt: TGTGCCAGCTCACCACCGTCGAGTAATGAAAAACTGTTTTTT
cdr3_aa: CASSPPSSNEKLFF